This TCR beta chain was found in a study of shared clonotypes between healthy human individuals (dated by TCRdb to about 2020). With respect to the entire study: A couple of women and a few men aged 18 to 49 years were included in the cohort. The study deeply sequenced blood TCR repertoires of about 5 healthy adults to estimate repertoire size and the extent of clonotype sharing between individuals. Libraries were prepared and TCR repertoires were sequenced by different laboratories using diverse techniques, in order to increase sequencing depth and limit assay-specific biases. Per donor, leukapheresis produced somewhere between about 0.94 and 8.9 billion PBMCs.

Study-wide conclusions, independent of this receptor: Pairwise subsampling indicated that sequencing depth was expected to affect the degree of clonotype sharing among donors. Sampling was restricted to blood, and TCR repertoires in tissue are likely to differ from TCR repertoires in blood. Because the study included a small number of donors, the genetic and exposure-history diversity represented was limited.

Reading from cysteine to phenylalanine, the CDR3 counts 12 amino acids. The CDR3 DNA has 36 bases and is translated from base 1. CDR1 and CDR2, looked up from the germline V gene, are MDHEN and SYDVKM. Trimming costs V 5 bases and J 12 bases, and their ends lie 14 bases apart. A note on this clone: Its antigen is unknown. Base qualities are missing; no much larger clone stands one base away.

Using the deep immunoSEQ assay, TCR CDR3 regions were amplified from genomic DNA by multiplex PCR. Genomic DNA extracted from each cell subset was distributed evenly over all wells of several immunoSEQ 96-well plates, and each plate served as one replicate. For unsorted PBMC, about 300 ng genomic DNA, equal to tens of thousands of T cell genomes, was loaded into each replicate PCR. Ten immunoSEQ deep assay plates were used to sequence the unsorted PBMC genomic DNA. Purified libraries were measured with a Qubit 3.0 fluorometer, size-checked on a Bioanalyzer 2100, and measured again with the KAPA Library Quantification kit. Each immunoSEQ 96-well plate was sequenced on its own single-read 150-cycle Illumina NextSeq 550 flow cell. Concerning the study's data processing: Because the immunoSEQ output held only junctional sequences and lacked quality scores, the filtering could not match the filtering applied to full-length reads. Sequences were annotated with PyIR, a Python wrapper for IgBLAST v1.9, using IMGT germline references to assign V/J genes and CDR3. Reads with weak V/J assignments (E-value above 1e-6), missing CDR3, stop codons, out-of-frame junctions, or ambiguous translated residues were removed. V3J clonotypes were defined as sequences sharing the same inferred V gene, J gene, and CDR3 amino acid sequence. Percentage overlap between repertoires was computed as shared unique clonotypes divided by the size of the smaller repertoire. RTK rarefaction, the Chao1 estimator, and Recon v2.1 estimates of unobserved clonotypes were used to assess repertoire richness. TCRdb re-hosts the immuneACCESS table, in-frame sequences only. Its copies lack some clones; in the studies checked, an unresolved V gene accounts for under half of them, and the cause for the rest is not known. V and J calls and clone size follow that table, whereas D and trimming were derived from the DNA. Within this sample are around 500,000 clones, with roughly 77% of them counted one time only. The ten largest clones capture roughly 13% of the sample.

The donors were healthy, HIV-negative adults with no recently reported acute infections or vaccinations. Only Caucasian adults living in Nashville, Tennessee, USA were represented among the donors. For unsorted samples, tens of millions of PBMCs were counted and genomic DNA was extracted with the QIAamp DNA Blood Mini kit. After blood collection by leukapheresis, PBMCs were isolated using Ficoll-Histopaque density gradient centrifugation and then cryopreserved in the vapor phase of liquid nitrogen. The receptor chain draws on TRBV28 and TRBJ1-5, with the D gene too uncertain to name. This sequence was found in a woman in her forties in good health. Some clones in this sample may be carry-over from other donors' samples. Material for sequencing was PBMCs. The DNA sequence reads TGTGCCAGCAGTACCTTCTCGAGGGTCCAGCATTTT. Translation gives CASSTFSRVQHF.